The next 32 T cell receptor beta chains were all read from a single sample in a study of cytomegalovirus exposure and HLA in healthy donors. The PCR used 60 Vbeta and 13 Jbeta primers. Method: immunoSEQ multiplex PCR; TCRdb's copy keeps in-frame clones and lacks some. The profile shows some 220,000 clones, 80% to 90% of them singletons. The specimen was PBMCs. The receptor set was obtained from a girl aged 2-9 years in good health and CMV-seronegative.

The chain's CDR3 is CASSLGQYFNQPQHF. The CDR3, as DNA: TGTGCCAGCAGCTTGGGACAATATTTTAATCAGCCCCAGCATTTT. This chain uses TRBV5-6 with TRBJ1-5; D gene unclear. CDR3 size: 15 residues. Trimming took 0 bases from V and 4 from J, leaving 11 bases between them. Germline V gives CDR1 SGHDT, CDR2 YYEEEE.

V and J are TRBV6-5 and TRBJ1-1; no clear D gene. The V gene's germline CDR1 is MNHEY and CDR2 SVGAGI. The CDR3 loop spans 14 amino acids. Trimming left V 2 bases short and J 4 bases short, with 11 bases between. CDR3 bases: TGTGCCAGCAGTTACAACGGCGGAGGCACTGAAGCTTTCTTT. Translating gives CASSYNGGGTEAFF.

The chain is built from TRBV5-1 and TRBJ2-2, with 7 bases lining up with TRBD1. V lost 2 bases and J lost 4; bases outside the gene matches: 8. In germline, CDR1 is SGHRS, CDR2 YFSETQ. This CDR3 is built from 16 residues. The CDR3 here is CASSFGVHRGTGELFF. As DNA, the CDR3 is TGCGCCAGCAGCTTTGGAGTCCACAGGGGCACCGGGGAGCTGTTTTTT.

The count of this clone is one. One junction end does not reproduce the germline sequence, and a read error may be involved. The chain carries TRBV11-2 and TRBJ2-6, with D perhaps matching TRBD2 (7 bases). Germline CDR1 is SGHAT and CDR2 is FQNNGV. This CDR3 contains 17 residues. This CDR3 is CASSLVYMGAGANALTF. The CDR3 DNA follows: TGTGCCAGCAGCTTAGTATATATGGGGGCGGGGGCCAACGCCCTGACTTTC.

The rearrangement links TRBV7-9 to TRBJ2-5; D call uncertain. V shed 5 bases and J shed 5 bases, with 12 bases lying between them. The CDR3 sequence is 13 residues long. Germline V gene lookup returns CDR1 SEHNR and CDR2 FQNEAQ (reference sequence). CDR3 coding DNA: TGTGCCAGCAGCCAGATGCCCTGGGAGACCCAGTACTTC. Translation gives CASSQMPWETQYF.

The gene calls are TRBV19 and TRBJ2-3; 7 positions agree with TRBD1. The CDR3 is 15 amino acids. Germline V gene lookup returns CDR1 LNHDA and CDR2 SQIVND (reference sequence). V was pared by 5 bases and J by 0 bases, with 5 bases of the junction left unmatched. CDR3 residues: CASSPRQGSTDTQYF. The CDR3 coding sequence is TGTGCCAGTAGTCCCCGACAGGGTAGCACAGATACGCAGTATTTT.

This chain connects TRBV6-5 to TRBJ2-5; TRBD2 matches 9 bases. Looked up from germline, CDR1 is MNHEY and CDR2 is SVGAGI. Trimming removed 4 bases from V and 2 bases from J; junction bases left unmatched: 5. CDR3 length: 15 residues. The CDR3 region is CASSLAGDWQETQYF. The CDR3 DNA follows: TGTGCCAGCAGTTTAGCGGGGGATTGGCAAGAGACCCAGTACTTC.

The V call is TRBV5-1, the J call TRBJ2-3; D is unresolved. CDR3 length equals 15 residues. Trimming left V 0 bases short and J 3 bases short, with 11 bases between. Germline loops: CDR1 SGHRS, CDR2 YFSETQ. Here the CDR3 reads CASSLGHSQTDTQYF. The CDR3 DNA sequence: TGCGCCAGCAGCTTGGGCCATAGCCAAACAGATACGCAGTATTTT.

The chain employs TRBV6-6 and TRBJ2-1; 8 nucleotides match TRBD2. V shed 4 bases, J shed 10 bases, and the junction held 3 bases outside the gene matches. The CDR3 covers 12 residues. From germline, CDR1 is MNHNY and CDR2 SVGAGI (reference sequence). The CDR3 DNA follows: TGTGCCAGCAGTTTCACTAGCGGAGAGCAGTTCTTC. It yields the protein CASSFTSGEQFF.

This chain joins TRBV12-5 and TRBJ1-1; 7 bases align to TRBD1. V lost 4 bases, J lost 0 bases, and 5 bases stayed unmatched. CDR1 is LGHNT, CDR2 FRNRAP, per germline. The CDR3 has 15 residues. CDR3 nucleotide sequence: TGTGCTAGTGGTTCCGGAGGGACAGTGAACACTGAAGCTTTCTTT. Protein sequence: CASGSGGTVNTEAFF.

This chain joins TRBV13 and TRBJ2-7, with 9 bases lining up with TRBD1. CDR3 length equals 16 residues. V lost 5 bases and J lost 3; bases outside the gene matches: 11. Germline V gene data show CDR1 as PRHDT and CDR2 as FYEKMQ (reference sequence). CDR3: CASSGLQGALLYEQYF. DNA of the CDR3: TGTGCCAGCAGCGGCTTACAGGGGGCCCTCCTCTACGAGCAGTACTTC. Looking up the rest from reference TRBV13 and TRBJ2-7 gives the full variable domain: AAGVIQSPRHLIKEKRETATLKCYPIPRHDTVYWYQQGPGQDPQFLISFYEKMQSDKGSIPDRFSAQQFSDYHSELNMSSLELGDSALYFCASSGLQGALLYEQYFGPGTRLTVT.

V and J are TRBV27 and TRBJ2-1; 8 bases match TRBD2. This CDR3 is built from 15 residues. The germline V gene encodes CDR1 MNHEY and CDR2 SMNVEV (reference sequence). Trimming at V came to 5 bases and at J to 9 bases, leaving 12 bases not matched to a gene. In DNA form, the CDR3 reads TGTGCCAGCAGTGGAGGGACTAGTTATGCGGCTGAGCAGTTCTTC. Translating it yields CASSGGTSYAAEQFF.

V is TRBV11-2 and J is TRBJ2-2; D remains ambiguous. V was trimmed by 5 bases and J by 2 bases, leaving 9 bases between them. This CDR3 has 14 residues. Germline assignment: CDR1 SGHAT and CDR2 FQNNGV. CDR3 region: CASSRLHNTGELFF. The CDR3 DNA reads TGTGCCAGCAGCAGACTCCATAACACCGGGGAGCTGTTTTTT.

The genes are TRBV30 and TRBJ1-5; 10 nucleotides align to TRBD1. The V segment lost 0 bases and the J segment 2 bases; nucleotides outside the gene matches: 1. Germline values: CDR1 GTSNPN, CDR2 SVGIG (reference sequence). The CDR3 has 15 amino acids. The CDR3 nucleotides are TGTGCCTGGAGTGTTGGGACAGGGGGCAATCAGCCCCAGCATTTT. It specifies CAWSVGTGGNQPQHF.

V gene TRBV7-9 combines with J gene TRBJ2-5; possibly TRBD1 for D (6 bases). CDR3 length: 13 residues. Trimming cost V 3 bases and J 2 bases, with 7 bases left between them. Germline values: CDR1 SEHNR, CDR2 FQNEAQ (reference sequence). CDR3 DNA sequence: TGTGCCAGCAGCTTGGGGGCGCAAGAGACCCAGTACTTC. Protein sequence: CASSLGAQETQYF.

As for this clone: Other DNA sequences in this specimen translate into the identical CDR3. The CDR3 DNA reads TGTGCCAGTAGTATAGCGGGAGGGACCGGGGAGCTGTTTTTT. It codes for CASSIAGGTGELFF. V gene TRBV19 combines with J gene TRBJ2-2; 8 bases match TRBD2. Germline V gives CDR1 LNHDA, CDR2 SQIVND (reference sequence). This CDR3 is built from 14 residues. The V segment lost 1 base and the J segment 5 bases; nucleotides outside the gene matches: 0.

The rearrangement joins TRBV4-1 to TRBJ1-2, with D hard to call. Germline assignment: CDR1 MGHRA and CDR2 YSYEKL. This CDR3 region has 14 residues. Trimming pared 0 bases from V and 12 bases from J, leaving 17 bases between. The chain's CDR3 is CASSQEVTGHDHTF. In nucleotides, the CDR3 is TGCGCCAGCAGCCAAGAAGTGACGGGTCACGACCACACCTTC.

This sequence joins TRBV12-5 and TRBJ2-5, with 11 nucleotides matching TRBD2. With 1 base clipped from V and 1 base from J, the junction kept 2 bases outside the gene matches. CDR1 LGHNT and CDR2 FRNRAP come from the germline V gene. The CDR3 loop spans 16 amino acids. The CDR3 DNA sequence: TGTGCTAGTGGTTTGGGACTAGCGGGGCCCCAAGAGACCCAGTACTTC. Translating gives CASGLGLAGPQETQYF.

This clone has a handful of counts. This CDR3 reads CASSLPGNYGYTF. DNA for the CDR3: TGCGCCAGCAGCTTGCCGGGTAACTATGGCTACACCTTC. The chain combines TRBV5-1 with TRBJ1-2; D gene uncertain. V dropped 1 base and J dropped 1 base, with 5 bases sitting between them. Per the germline V gene, CDR1 is SGHRS and CDR2 is YFSETQ. The CDR3 spans 13 residues.

The CDR3 coding sequence is TGTGCCAGCTCACCCCTGAACACCGGGGAGCTGTTTTTT. It yields the protein CASSPLNTGELFF. The chain couples TRBV18 to TRBJ2-2; D unclear. Trimming left V 3 bases short and J 1 base short, with 3 bases between. The length of the CDR3 is 13 residues. Looked up from germline, CDR1 is KGHSH and CDR2 is LQKENI.

The CDR3 region is CASSGTGEKLFF. As DNA, the CDR3 is TGTGCCAGCAGTGGAACAGGTGAAAAACTGTTTTTT. The chain combines TRBV6-1 with TRBJ1-4; a weak D match, TRBD1 (5 bases). The V and J ends lost 4 bases and 7 bases respectively, with 7 bases between them. The CDR3 contains 12 residues. CDR1 MNHNS and CDR2 SASEGT come from the germline V gene.

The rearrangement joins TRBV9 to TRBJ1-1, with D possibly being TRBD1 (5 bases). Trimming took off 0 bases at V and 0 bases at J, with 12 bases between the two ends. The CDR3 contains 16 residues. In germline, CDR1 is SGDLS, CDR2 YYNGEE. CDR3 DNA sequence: TGTGCCAGCAGCGTAGTTGGGGCTTTGGTGAACACTGAAGCTTTCTTT. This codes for CASSVVGALVNTEAFF.

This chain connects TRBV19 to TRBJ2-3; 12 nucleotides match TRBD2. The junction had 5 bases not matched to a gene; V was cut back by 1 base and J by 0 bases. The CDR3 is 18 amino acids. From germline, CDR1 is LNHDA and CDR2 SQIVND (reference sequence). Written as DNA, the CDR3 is TGTGCCAGTAGTATAGGGACCGGGACTAGCGGGAGCACAGATACGCAGTATTTT. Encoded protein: CASSIGTGTSGSTDTQYF. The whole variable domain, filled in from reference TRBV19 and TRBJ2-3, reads DGGITQSPKYLFRKEGQNVTLSCEQNLNHDAMYWYRQDPGQGLRLIYYSQIVNDFQKGDIAEGYSVSREKKESFPLTVTSAQKNPTAFYLCASSIGTGTSGSTDTQYFGPGTRLTVL.

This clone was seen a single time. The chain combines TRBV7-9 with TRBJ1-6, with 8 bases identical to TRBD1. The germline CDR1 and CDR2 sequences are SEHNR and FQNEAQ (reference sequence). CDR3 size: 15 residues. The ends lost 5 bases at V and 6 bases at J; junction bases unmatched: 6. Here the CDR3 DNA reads TGTGCCAGCAGCAGACCGGGACAGGTTAATTCACCCCTCCACTTT. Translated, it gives CASSRPGQVNSPLHF.

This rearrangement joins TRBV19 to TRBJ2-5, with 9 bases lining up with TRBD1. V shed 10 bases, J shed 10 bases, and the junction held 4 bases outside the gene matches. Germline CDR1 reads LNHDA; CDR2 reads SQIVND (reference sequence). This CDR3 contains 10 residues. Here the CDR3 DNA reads TGTGCCACCAGGGACAGGGTCCAGTACTTC. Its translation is CATRDRVQYF.

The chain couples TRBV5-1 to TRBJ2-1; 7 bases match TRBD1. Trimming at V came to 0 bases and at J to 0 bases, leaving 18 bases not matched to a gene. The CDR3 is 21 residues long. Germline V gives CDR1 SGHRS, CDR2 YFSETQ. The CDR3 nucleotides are TGCGCCAGCAGCTTGGCCAAAACTAAAACGACAGGGCCAAGCTCCTACAATGAGCAGTTCTTC. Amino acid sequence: CASSLAKTKTTGPSSYNEQFF.

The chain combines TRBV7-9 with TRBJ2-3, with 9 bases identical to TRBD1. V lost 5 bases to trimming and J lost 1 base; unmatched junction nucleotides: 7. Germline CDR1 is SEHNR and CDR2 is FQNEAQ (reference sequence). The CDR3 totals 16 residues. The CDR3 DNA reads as TGTGCCAGCAGCGACAACAGGGGGCGCGGCACAGATACGCAGTATTTT. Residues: CASSDNRGRGTDTQYF.

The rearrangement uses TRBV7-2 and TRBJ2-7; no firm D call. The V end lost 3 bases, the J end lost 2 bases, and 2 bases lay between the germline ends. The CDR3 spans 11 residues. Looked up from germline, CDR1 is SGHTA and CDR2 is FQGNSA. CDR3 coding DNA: TGTGCCAGCAGCTTCACCTACGAGCAGTACTTC. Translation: CASSFTYEQYF.

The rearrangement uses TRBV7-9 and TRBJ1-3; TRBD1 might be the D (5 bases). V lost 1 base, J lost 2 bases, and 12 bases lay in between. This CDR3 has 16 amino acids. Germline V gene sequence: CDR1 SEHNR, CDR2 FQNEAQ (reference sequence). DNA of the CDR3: TGTGCCAGCAGCTTAGTTGGCGGGGGACCTGGAAACACCATATATTTT. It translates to CASSLVGGGPGNTIYF.

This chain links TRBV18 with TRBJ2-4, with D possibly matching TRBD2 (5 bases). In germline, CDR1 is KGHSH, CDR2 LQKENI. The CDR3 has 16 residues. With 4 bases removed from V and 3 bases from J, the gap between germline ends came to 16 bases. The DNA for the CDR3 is TGTGCCAGCTCACACCGGACTGCATGGGACAAAAACATTCAGTACTTC. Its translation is CASSHRTAWDKNIQYF.

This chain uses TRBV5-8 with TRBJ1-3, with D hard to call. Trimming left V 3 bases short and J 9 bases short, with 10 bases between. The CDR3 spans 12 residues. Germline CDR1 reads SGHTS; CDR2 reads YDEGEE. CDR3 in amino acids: CASSYRRTTIYF. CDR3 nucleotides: TGTGCCAGCAGCTACCGGAGGACCACCATATATTTT.

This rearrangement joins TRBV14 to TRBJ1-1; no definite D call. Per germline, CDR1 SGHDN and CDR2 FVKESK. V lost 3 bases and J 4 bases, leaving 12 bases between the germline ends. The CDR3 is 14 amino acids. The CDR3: CASSHEFGLTEAFF. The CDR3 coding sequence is TGTGCCAGCAGCCATGAATTTGGACTCACTGAAGCTTTCTTT.